The clone carrying this T cell receptor (beta chain) showed up many times. Its target is not known. The CDR3 has 15 amino acids. Germline lookup yields CDR1 LGHDT and CDR2 YNNKEL (reference sequence). V was shortened by 3 bases and J by 0 bases, with 6 bases between the two germline ends. This sample is part of a study of T-cell reconstitution after alpha-beta-depleted transplantation in children. Study-level results: There were reportedly several hundred expanded graft clones from which alpha-beta T cells came about two months after transplant. Counts and diversity of T cells one year after transplant came mostly from newly produced T cells.

TCRbeta library construction was performed incorporating unique molecular identifiers. TCRdb ran MiXCR on the PCR reads and lists one entry per CDR3 protein. The sample records a few hundred thousand distinct CDR3 sequences, 11% being singletons. V and J are TRBV3-1 and TRBJ1-6; D remains ambiguous. The clonotype comes from a child younger than two with acute myeloid leukemia, due to receive a stem cell transplant. Material: PBMCs, obtained before TCRalphabeta/CD19-depleted stem cell transplant. CDR3 sequence (DNA): TGTGCCAGCAGCCACCGGGGCTCCTATAATTCACCCCTCCACTTT. Translation: CASSHRGSYNSPLHF. Based on the CDR3 plus reference TRBV3-1 and TRBJ1-6, the full variable domain is DTAVSQTPKYLVTQMGNDKSIKCEQNLGHDTMYWYKQDSKKFLKIMFSYNNKELIINETVPNRFSPKSPDKAHLNLHINSLELGDSAVYFCASSHRGSYNSPLHFGNGTRLTVT.